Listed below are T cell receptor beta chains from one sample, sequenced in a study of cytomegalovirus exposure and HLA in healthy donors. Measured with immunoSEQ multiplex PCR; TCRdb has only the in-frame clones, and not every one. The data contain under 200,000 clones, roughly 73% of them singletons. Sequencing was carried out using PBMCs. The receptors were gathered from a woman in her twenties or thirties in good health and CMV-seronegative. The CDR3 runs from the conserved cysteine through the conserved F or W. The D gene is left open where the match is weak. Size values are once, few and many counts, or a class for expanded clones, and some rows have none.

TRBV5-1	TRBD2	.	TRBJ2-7	CASSLQWGGTYEQYF	TGCGCCAGCAGCTTGCAGTGGGGGGGAACCTACGAGCAGTACTTC
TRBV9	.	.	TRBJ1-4	CASSVDSHATEKLFF	TGTGCCAGCAGCGTAGACAGCCACGCGACGGAAAAACTGTTTTTT
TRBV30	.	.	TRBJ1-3	CAREECSGNTIYF	TGTGCCCGGGAGGAGTGCTCTGGAAACACCATATATTTT
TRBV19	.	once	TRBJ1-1	CASSNRVNTEAFF	TGTGCCAGTAGTAACAGGGTGAACACTGAAGCTTTCTTT
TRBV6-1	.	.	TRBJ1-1	CASSTGTEAFF	TGTGCCAGCAGCACAGGCACTGAAGCTTTCTTT
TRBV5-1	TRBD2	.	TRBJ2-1	CASSSRGGSSYNEQFF	TGCGCCAGCAGCTCTCGGGGGGGAAGCTCCTACAATGAGCAGTTCTTC
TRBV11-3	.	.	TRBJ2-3	CASSLGDPGTDTQYF	TGTGCCAGCAGCTTAGGAGATCCGGGCACAGATACGCAGTATTTT
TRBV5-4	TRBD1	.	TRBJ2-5	CASSLDRGVQTQYF	TGTGCCAGCAGCCTCGACAGGGGGGTACAGACCCAGTACTTC
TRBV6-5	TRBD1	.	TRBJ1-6	CASTRTGSYNSPLHF	TGTGCCAGCACGCGGACAGGGTCCTATAATTCACCCCTCCACTTT
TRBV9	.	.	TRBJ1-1	CASSGRQRDTEAFF	TGTGCCAGCAGTGGTAGGCAGAGGGACACTGAAGCTTTCTTT
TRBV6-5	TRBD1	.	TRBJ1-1	CASRTGLTEAFF	TGTGCCAGCAGGACAGGGTTGACTGAAGCTTTCTTT
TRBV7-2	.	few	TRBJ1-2	CASSFGSSGYTF	TGTGCCAGCAGTTTTGGCAGTAGCGGCTACACCTTC
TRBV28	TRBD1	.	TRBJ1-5	CASRLMTGDSQPQHF	TGTGCCAGCCGCTTAATGACAGGGGACAGCCAGCCCCAGCATTTT
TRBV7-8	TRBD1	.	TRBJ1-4	CASSSYRDSLRDEKLFF	TGTGCCAGCAGCTCCTACCGGGACAGCCTTAGAGATGAAAAACTGTTTTTT
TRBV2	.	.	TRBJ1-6	CASSGGRLNSPLHF	TGTGCCAGCAGCGGGGGACGCCTTAATTCACCCCTCCACTTT
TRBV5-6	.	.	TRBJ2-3	CASSPVGGGTDTQYF	TGTGCCAGCAGCCCGGTTGGCGGGGGCACAGATACGCAGTATTTT
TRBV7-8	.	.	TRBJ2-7	CASSLVTTTTGLGVEQYF	TGTGCCAGCAGCTTAGTCACAACCACGACTGGGTTGGGAGTCGAGCAGTACTTC
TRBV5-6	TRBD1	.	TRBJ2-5	CASSWDRGPQETQYF	TGTGCCAGCAGCTGGGACAGGGGGCCCCAAGAGACCCAGTACTTC
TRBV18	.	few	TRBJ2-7	CASSPQGGGGEQYF	TGTGCCAGCTCACCACAGGGTGGGGGCGGCGAGCAGTACTTC
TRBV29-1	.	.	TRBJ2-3	CSAPRGSGDTQYF	TGCAGCGCCCCCAGGGGATCAGGGGATACGCAGTATTTT
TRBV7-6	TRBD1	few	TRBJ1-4	CASSSGTGVLSNEKLFF	TGTGCCAGCAGCTCCGGGACAGGGGTATTGAGTAATGAAAAACTGTTTTTT
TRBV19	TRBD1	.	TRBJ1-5	CASTTTGDNQPQHF	TGTGCCAGTACCACTACAGGGGACAATCAGCCCCAGCATTTT